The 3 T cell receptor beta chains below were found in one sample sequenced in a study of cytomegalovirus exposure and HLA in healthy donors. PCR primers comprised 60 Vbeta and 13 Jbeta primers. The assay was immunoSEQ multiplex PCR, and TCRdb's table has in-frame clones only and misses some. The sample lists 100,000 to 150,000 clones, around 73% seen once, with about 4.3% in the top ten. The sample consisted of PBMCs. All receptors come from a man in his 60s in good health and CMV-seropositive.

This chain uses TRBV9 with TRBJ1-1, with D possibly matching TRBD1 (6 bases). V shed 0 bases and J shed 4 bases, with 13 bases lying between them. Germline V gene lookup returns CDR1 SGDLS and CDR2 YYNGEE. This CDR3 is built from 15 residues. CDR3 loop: CASSVVLQGGTEAFF. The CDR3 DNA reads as TGTGCCAGCAGCGTAGTCTTACAGGGCGGCACTGAAGCTTTCTTT.

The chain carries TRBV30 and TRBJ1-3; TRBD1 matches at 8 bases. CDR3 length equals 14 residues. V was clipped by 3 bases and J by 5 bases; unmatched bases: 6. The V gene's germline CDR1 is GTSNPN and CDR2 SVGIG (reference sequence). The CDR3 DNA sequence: TGTGCCTGGAGAGACAGGGGAGGAAGAAACACCATATATTTT. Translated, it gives CAWRDRGGRNTIYF.

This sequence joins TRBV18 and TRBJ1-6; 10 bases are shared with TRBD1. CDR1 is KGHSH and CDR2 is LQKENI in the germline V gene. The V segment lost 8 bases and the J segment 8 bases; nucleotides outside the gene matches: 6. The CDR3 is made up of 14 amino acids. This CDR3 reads CASAGQGGDSPLHF. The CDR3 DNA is TGTGCCAGCGCAGGACAGGGGGGCGATTCACCCCTCCACTTT.